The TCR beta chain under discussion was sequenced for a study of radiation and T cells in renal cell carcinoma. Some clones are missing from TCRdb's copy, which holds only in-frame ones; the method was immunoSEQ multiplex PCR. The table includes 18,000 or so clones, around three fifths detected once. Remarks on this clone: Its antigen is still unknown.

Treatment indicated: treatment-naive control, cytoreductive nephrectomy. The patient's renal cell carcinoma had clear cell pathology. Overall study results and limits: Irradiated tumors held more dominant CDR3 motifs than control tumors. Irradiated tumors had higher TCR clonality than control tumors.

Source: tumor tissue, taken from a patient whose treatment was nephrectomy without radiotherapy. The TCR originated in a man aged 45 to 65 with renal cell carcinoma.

CDR3 in amino acids: CASSPRGGPYSNQPQHF. The CDR3 nucleotides read TGTGCCAGCAGCCCCCGGGGGGGTCCCTATAGCAATCAGCCCCAGCATTTT. V and J are TRBV7-6 and TRBJ1-5; D is possibly TRBD1 (5 bases). The CDR3 is 17 amino acids. CDR1 and CDR2 (germline): SGHVS, FNYEAQ. V dropped 5 bases and J dropped 0 bases, with 17 bases sitting between them.